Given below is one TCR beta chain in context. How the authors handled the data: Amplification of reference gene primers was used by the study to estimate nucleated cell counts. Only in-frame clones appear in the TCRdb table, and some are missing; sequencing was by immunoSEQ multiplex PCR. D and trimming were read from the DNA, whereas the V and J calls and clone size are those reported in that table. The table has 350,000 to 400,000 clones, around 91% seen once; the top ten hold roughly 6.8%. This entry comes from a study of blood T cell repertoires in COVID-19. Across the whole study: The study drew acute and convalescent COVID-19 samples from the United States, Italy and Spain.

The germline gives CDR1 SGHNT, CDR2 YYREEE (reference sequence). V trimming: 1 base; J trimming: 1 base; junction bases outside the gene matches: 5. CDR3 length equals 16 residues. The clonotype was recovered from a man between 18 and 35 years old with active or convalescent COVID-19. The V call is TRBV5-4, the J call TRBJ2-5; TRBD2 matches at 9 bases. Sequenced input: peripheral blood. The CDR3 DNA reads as TGTGCCAGCAGCTTGCGTCTAGCGGGGACCCAAGAGACCCAGTACTTC. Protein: CASSLRLAGTQETQYF.